The clone carrying this TCR beta chain was recorded once. As yet, its antigen is unknown. Using immunoSEQ multiplex PCR, the repertoire was profiled, and TCRdb retains in-frame clones only, with some absent. Of approximately 80,000 clones listed, approximately 83% were seen once; the top ten hold around 3.6%. This sample was included in a study of T cell responses to AZD1222 COVID-19 vaccine. Study-wide results and caveats: With two AZD1222 doses given, Spike-specific TCR breadth and depth both rose. Among those given AZD1222, only six were seropositive at baseline. Nearly half of the spike-specific TCRs reportedly recognize variant regions that carry no mutations. The sample set comprised mostly white British donors with more females, and clonal diversity was possibly underestimated.

There are 18 residues in the CDR3. Per germline, CDR1 SGDLS and CDR2 YYNGEE. The V gene lost 0 bases and the J gene lost 0 bases, with 15 bases spanning the gap. This receptor was taken from an adult who received the AZD1222 COVID-19 vaccine. The sequencing here drew on peripheral blood, taken 28 days after the second AZD1222 dose. The chain recombines TRBV9 with TRBJ2-2, with D hard to call. The DNA for the CDR3 is TGTGCCAGCAGCGTAGAATGGAGACTGACGTCGAACACCGGGGAGCTGTTTTTT. Encoded protein: CASSVEWRLTSNTGELFF.